This T cell receptor beta chain comes out of a study of cytomegalovirus exposure and HLA in healthy donors. Study information: T cells numbering about 179 million yielded some 100 million unique TCR beta sequences in an earlier analysis. Whole-study findings and limits: Owing to their indistinguishability, certain V segments, notably TRBV6-2 and TRBV6-3, were excluded. Reported performance of the classifier showed diagnosis of cytomegalovirus status with high specificity and sensitivity.

V lost 5 bases and J lost 0, with 11 bases in between. Germline CDR1 is SEHNR and CDR2 is FQNEAQ (reference sequence). The CDR3 extends over 14 amino acids. With 60 Vbeta and 13 Jbeta primers, the PCR was carried out. Assay used: immunoSEQ multiplex PCR; TCRdb lists only in-frame clones, some missing. The table has fewer than 200,000 clones, approximately 70% seen once; the top ten hold about 4.9%. This clone came up a few times. The antigen is undetermined. This clonotype was sampled from a woman aged 18-29 years in good health and CMV-seropositive. Sequencing was performed on PBMCs. The chain carries TRBV7-9 and TRBJ2-7; possibly TRBD1 for D (6 bases). This chain's CDR3 is CASSHRDTSYEQYF. The CDR3 bases are TGTGCCAGCAGCCACCGGGACACCTCCTACGAGCAGTACTTC. The variable domain in full, with the rest retrieved from reference TRBV7-9 and TRBJ2-7, is DTGVSQNPRHKITKRGQNVTFRCDPISEHNRLYWYRQTLGQGPEFLTYFQNEAQLEKSRLLSDRFSAERPKGSFSTLEIQRTEQGDSAMYLCASSHRDTSYEQYFGPGTRLTVT.